The clone carrying this T cell receptor (beta chain) was seen just once. Its target is not known. CD8 cells classed as naive were CD45RO-negative and positively selected for CCR7, excluding terminally differentiated effector memory CD45RA+ cells. The sample belongs to a study of shared clonotypes between healthy human individuals. Broader study findings: Clonotypes that were shared across four donors made up around 5% of naive CD4 clonotypes. Having only a few donors restricted how much genetic and exposure-history diversity was captured. Sequencing of the sorted subsets was shown by rarefaction to be incomplete despite large depth.

Method: immunoSEQ multiplex PCR; TCRdb's copy keeps in-frame clones and lacks some. This table has roughly 550,000 clones, less than 97% appearing once. The V gene's germline CDR1 is MNHEY and CDR2 SMNVEV (reference sequence). With V trimmed by 5 bases and J by 1 base, 7 bases remained unmatched. CDR3 size: 15 residues. The source material was naive CD8+ T cells sorted from blood. V and J are TRBV27 and TRBJ2-7; 8 bases are shared with TRBD1. The sequence derives from a woman aged 30 to 39 in good health. The CDR3 here is CASSVRGPASYEQYF. In DNA form, the CDR3 reads TGTGCCAGCAGTGTCAGGGGGCCCGCTTCCTACGAGCAGTACTTC.